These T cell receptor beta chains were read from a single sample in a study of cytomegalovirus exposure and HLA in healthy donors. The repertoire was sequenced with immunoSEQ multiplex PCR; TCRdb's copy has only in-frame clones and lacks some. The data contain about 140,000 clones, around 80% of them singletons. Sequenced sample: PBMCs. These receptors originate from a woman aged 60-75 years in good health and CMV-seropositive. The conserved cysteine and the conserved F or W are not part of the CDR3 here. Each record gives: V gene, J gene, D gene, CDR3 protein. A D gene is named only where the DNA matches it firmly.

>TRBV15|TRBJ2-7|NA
ATSRGQGSPYEQY
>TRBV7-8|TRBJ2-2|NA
ASSLGQVFNTGELF
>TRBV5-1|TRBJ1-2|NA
ASSSGYRADGYT
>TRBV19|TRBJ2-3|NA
ASNSDRYSTDTQY
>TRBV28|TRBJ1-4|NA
ASSRPSRYEKLF
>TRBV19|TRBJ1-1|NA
ASSTNRDTTYEAF
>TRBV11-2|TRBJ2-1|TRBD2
ASSFGLAGGVYNEQF
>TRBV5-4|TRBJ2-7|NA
ASSFLWNQGEQY
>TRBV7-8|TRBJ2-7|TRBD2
ASSFSGGTYEQY
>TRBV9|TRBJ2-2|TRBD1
ASSVGDSNTGELF
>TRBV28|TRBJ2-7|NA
ASSLLTAAYEQY
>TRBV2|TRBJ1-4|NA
ASSENGIAREKLF
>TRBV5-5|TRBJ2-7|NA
ASSLVGSPSEQY
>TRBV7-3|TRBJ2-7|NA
ASSLIPGTYHEQY
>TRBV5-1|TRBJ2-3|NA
ASSLVVAGTDTQY
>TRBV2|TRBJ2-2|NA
ASSDRLAAGELF
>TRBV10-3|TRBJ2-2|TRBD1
AIRTTGTEGTGELF
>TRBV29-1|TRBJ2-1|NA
SVRTGSHEQF
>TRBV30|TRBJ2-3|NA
AWSLRDGRDTQY
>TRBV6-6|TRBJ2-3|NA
ASSYIETTDTQY
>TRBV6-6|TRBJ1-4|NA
ASSPSGRGPNEKLF
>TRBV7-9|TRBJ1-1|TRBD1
ASSMGQMNTEAF
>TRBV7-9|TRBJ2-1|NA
ASTYKGGSMNNEQF
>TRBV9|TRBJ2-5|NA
ASSVAGSGETQY
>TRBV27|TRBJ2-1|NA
ASSFLSSYNEQF
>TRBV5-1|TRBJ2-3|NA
ASNRRWGPMDPQY
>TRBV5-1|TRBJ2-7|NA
ASSLAPGVYEQY
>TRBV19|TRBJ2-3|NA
ASSIAGSSTDTQY